These 15 T cell receptor beta chains were sequenced from one sample in a study of T cells in Graves' hyperthyroidism and ophthalmopathy. TCR beta CDR3 regions were amplified from RNA transcripts. HTBI primers drove first-round RT-PCR of the TCR CDR3. TCRdb used MiXCR to reprocess the multiplex PCR reads, holding one entry per CDR3 protein. The table has fewer than 450,000 distinct CDR3 sequences, 15% to 20% seen once; the top ten hold 30% to 35%. The specimen sequenced was blood. All receptors come from a woman in her 30s with Graves' hyperthyroidism that later progressed to Graves' ophthalmopathy.

This clonotype was recorded once. This rearrangement joins TRBV16 to TRBJ1-5; 7 bases map to TRBD1. The CDR3 loop spans 14 amino acids. Germline trimming cut 4 bases from V and 6 bases from J; bases unmatched to any gene: 6. Germline CDR1 is KGHSY and CDR2 is FQNENV. The CDR3 DNA reads as TGTGCCAGCAGCCTCCAGGGGGAGGGTCAGCCCCAGCATTTT. As protein: CASSLQGEGQPQHF.

The rearrangement links TRBV27 to TRBJ2-7; 7 nucleotides agree with TRBD1. The CDR3 spans 13 residues. The germline V gene encodes CDR1 MNHEY and CDR2 SMNVEV (reference sequence). The V and J ends lost 7 bases and 7 bases, in that order; junction bases with no gene match: 10. CDR3 loop: CASTNETGEEQYF. The CDR3 DNA reads as TGTGCCAGCACGAATGAAACAGGGGAGGAGCAGTACTTC.

The V gene is TRBV3-1, the J gene TRBJ2-7, with D perhaps matching TRBD2 (6 bases). Between the trimmed V and J ends, which lost 1 base and 6 bases, there was a span of 7 bases. The CDR3 is 12 residues long. Germline V gives CDR1 LGHDT, CDR2 YNNKEL (reference sequence). The CDR3 protein is CASSQAGSEQYV. CDR3 DNA sequence: TGTGCCAGCAGCCAAGCCGGGAGCGAGCAGTACGTC.

The J gene is TRBJ2-4, the V gene TRBV27; D is undetermined. Germline V CDR1 and CDR2: MNHEY, SMNVEV (reference sequence). The CDR3 totals 13 residues. The CDR3 DNA reads as TGTACAAGCAGTCCCGGAGTCGGAAACATTCAGTACTTC. Amino acids: CTSSPGVGNIQYF.

This chain uses TRBV5-1 with TRBJ1-2, with 8 bases fitting TRBD1. Germline CDR1 SGHRS, CDR2 YFSETQ. Trimming at V came to 4 bases and at J to 5 bases, leaving 13 bases not matched to a gene. The CDR3 is 16 amino acids. Here the CDR3 reads CASSPGGQGAVYGYTF. The CDR3 bases are TGCGCCAGCAGCCCGGGTGGGCAGGGGGCTGTGTATGGCTACACCTTC.

This clonotype was seen a handful of times. The CDR3 bases are TGCAGTGCTAGTAATTCGGGACTAGCGGGGCACGAGCAGTACTTC. Its translation: CSASNSGLAGHEQYF. This sequence joins TRBV20-1 and TRBJ2-7, with 13 bases identical to TRBD2. Unmatched junction bases numbered 7, after V lost 3 bases and J lost 5 bases. Germline V gives CDR1 DFQATT, CDR2 SNEGSKA (reference sequence). The CDR3 has 15 residues.

This clonotype was detected ten times or more. The chain joins TRBV2 to TRBJ1-2; D is undetermined. V shed 3 bases and J shed 10 bases, with 21 bases lying between them. CDR3 length: 15 residues. Per the germline V gene, CDR1 is SNHLY and CDR2 is FYNNEI. CDR3 DNA sequence: TGTGCCAGCAGTGATCTAGGCGGTTTTTTGGGAACCTACACCTTC. It codes for CASSDLGGFLGTYTF.

On this clonotype itself: A single base separates this from a much larger clone, so it may be a read error. The rearrangement uses TRBV27 and TRBJ2-7, with 7 bases matching TRBD1. Germline CDR1 reads MNHEY; CDR2 reads SMNVEV (reference sequence). CDR3 length: 14 residues. V was pared by 5 bases and J by 7 bases, with 11 bases of the junction left unmatched. CDR3 DNA: TGTGCCAGCAGTAACCTGGACAGGTCGGTAGAGCAGTACTTC. It is translated as CASSNLDRSVEQYF.

As concerns this clonotype: This could be a read error, since a much larger clone is one nucleotide away. The rearrangement links TRBV6-5 to TRBJ1-1, with a tentative D call TRBD1 (5 bases). The V gene's germline CDR1 is MNHEY and CDR2 SVGAGI. This CDR3 is built from 14 residues. The CDR3 is CASSFVGENTETFF. CDR3 nucleotide sequence: TGTGCCAGCAGTTTCGTGGGGGAAAACACTGAAACTTTCTTT.

The rearrangement joins TRBV6-2 or TRBV6-3 to TRBJ1-5, with D possibly TRBD1 on 5 matching bases. From germline, CDR1 is MNHEY and CDR2 SVGEGT. Trimming cost V 2 bases and J 0 bases, with 11 bases left between them. The CDR3 runs to 16 residues. The CDR3 DNA follows: TGTGCCAGCAGTTACCCGGGGCTGTATAGCAATCAGCCCCAGCATTTT. This codes for CASSYPGLYSNQPQHF.

To note about this clonotype: This may stem from a read error, because a much larger clone lies one nucleotide away. The chain recombines TRBV12-3 or TRBV12-4 with TRBJ1-1; D gene unclear. V lost 6 bases and J 1 base, leaving 6 bases between the germline ends. The CDR3 loop spans 12 amino acids. As DNA, the CDR3 is TGTGCCAGCAGGTATACGAACACTGAAGCTTTCTTT. It yields the protein CASRYTNTEAFF.

This clonotype was seen more than once but under ten times. The CDR3 loop reads CAWSNWEGRSSYNEQFF. For the CDR3, the DNA is TGTGCCTGGAGTAATTGGGAAGGGAGGAGCTCCTACAATGAGCAGTTCTTC. This chain connects TRBV30 to TRBJ2-1; D might be TRBD2 (6 bases). The CDR3 consists of 17 residues. CDR1 and CDR2 (germline): GTSNPN, SVGIG (reference sequence). The ends were cut back, 2 bases at V and 0 bases at J, with 17 bases in the middle.

This clonotype was recorded a few times. The V and J genes are TRBV5-4 and TRBJ2-3; D is perhaps TRBD1 or TRBD2 (5 bases each). The CDR3 runs to 14 residues. The V gene's germline CDR1 is SGHNT and CDR2 YYREEE (reference sequence). V was clipped by 6 bases and J by 4 bases, with 15 bases between them. CDR3 in amino acids: CASTSGTEPDTQYF. CDR3 in DNA: TGTGCCAGCACCTCAGGGACCGAACCAGATACGCAGTATTTT.

This clonotype came up many times. The chain couples TRBV9 to TRBJ2-4, with D perhaps TRBD2 (5 bases). The germline gives CDR1 SGDLS, CDR2 YYNGEE. V lost 0 bases and J 13 bases, leaving 14 bases between the germline ends. The CDR3 contains 13 residues. CDR3: CASSVEMLAKQYF. The CDR3 bases are TGTGCCAGCAGCGTAGAAATGCTAGCTAAACAGTACTTC. Together with reference TRBV9 and TRBJ2-4, the CDR3 gives the full variable domain: DSGVTQTPKHLITATGQRVTLRCSPRSGDLSVYWYQQSLDQGLQFLIQYYNGEERAKGNILERFSAQQFPDLHSELNLSSLELGDSALYFCASSVEMLAKQYFGAGTRLSVL.

This clonotype was seen ten or more times. The chain joins TRBV7-8 to TRBJ2-1, with D tentatively TRBD1 (6 bases). The CDR3 sequence is 15 residues long. CDR1 SGHVS and CDR2 FQNEAQ come from the germline V gene. Trimming took off 4 bases at V and 9 bases at J, with 19 bases between the two ends. This CDR3 reads CASSYTGTQILEQFF. CDR3 in DNA: TGTGCCAGCAGCTATACCGGGACACAAATCCTTGAGCAGTTCTTC.